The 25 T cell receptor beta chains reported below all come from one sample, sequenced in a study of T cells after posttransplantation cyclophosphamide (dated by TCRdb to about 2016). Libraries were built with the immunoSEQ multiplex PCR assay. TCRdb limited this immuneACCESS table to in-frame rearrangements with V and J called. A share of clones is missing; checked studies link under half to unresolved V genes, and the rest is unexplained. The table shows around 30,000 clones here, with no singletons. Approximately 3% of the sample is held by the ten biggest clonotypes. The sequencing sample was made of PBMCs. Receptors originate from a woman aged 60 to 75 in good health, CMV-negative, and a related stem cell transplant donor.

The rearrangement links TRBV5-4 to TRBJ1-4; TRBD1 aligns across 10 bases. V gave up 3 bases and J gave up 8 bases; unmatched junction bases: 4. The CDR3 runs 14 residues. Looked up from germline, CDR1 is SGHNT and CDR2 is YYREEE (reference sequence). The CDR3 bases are TGTGCCAGCAGCTCGACAGGGGGCCAGGAAAAACTGTTTTTT. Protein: CASSSTGGQEKLFF. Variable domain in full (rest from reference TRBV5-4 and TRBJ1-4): ETGVTQSPTHLIKTRGQQVTLRCSSQSGHNTVSWYQQALGQGPQFIFQYYREEENGRGNFPPRFSGLQFPNYSSELNVNALELDDSALYLCASSSTGGQEKLFFGSGTQLSVL.

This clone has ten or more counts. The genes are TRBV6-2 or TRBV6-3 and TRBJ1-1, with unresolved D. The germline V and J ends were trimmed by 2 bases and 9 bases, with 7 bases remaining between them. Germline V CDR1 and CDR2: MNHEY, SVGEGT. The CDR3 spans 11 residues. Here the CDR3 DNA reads TGTGCCAGCAGTTACAGGGTCCAAGCTTTCTTT. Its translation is CASSYRVQAFF.

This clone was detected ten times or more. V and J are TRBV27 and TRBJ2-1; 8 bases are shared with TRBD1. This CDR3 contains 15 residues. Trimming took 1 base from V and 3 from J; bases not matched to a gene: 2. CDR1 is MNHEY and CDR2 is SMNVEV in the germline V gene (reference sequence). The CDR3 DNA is TGTGCCAGCAGTTTATGGGACAGGATCTACAATGAGCAGTTCTTC. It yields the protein CASSLWDRIYNEQFF.

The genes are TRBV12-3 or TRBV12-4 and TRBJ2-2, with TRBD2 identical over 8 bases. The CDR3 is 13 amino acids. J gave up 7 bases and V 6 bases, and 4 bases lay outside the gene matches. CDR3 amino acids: CASRFGGGGELFF. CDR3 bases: TGTGCCAGCAGGTTCGGGGGGGGCGGGGAGCTGTTTTTT.

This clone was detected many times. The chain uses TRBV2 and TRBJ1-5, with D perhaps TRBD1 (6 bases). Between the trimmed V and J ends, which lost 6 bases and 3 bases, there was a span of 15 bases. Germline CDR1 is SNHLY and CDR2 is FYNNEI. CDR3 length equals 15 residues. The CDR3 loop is CASRTNRAPNQPQHF. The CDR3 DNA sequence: TGTGCCAGCAGGACTAACAGGGCGCCCAATCAGCCCCAGCATTTT.

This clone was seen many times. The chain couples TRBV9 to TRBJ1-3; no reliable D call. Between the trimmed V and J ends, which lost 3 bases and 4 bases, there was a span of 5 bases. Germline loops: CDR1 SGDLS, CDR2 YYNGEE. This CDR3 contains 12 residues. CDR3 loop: CASSGGGNTIYF. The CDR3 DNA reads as TGTGCCAGCAGCGGAGGGGGAAACACCATATATTTT.

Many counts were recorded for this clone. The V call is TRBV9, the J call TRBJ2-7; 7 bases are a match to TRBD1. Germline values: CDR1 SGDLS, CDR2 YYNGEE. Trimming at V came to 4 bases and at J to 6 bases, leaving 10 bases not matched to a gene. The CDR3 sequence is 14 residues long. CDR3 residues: CASSTDRVSPEQYF. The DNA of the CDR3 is TGTGCCAGCAGCACAGACAGGGTTTCCCCCGAGCAGTACTTC.

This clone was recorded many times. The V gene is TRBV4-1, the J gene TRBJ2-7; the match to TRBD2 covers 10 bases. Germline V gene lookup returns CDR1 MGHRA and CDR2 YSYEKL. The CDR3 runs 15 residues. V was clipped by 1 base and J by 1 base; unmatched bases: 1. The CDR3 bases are TGCGCCAGCAGCCAAGTTAGCGGGAGGTCCTACGAGCAGTACTTC. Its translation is CASSQVSGRSYEQYF.

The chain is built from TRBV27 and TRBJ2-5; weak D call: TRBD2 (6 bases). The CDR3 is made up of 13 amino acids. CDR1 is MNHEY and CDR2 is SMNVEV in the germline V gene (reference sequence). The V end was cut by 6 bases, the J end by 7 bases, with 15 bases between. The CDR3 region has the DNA TGTGCCAGCAGCCGACTAGGGCCGGGGACCCAGTACTTC. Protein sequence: CASSRLGPGTQYF.

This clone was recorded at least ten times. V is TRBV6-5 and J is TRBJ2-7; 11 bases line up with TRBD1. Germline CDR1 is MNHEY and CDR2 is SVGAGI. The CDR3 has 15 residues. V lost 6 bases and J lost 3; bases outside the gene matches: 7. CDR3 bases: TGTGCCAGCAGGCTCACCGGGACAGGGGGCTACGAGCAGTACTTC. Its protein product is CASRLTGTGGYEQYF.

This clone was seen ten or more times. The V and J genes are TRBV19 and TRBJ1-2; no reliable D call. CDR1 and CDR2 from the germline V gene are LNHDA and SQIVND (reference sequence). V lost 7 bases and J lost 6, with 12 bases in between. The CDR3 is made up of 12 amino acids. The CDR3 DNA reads TGTGCCAGTAATCGGGGTACGGATGGCTACACCTTC. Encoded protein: CASNRGTDGYTF.

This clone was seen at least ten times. CDR3 protein: CASSVLAGGNTDTQYF. The CDR3, as DNA: TGTGCCAGCAGTGTTCTAGCGGGGGGGAACACAGATACGCAGTATTTT. The rearrangement links TRBV6-4 to TRBJ2-3, with TRBD2 matching over 12 bases. The CDR3 is 16 amino acids. Germline trimming cut 4 bases from V and 2 bases from J; bases unmatched to any gene: 4. CDR1 and CDR2 (germline): MRHNA, SNTAGT.

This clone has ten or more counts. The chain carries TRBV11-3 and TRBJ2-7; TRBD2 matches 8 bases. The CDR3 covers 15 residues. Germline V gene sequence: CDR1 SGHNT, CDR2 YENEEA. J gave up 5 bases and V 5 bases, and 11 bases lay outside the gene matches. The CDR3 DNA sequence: TGTGCCAGCAGCATCGGACTAGCTCGGGTGAACGAGCAGTACTTC. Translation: CASSIGLARVNEQYF.

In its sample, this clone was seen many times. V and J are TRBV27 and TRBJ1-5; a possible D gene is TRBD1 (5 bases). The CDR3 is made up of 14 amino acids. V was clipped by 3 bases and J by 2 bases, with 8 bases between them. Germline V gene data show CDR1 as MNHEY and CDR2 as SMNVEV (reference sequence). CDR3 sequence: CASSLGGGNQPQHF. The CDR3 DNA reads TGTGCCAGCAGTTTGGGAGGGGGCAATCAGCCCCAGCATTTT.

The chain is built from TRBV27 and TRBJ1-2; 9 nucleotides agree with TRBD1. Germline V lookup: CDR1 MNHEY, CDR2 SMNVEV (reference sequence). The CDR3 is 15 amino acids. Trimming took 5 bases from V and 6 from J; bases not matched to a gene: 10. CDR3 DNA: TGTGCCAGCAGTCTTTCATCTACAGGGGGCAATGGCTACACCTTC. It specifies CASSLSSTGGNGYTF.

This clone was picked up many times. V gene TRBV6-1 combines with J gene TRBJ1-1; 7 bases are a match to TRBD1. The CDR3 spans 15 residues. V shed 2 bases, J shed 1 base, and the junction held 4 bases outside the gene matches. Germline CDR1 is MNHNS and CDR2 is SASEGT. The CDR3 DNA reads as TGTGCCAGCAGTGAAACTCGACAGGGGAACACTGAAGCTTTCTTT. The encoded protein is CASSETRQGNTEAFF.

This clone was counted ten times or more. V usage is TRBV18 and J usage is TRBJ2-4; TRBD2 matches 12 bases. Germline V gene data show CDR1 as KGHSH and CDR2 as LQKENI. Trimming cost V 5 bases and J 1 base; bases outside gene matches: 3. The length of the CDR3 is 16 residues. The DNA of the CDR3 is TGTGCCAGCTCAGAGACTAGCGGGGGCGCCAAAAACATTCAGTACTTC. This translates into CASSETSGGAKNIQYF.

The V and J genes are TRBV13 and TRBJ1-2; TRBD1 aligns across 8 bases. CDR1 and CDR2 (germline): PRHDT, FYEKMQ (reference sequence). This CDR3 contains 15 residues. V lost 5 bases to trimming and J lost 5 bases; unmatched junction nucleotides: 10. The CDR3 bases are TGTGCCAGCAGCCCTGGCGGACAGGGAAGGTATGGCTACACCTTC. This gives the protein CASSPGGQGRYGYTF. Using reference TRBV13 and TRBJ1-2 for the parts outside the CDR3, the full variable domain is AAGVIQSPRHLIKEKRETATLKCYPIPRHDTVYWYQQGPGQDPQFLISFYEKMQSDKGSIPDRFSAQQFSDYHSELNMSSLELGDSALYFCASSPGGQGRYGYTFGSGTRLTVV.

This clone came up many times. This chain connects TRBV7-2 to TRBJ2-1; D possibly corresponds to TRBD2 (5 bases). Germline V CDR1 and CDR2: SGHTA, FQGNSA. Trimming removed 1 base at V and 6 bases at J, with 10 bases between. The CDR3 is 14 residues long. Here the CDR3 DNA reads TGTGCCAGCAGCTTAGGTCGGGGTACCAATGAGCAGTTCTTC. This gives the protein CASSLGRGTNEQFF.

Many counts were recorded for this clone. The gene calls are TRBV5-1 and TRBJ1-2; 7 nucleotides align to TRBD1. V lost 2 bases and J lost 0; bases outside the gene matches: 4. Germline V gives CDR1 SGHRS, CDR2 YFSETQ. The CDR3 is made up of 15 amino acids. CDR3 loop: CASSFQGTANYGYTF. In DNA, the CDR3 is TGCGCCAGCAGCTTCCAAGGGACAGCTAACTATGGCTACACCTTC.

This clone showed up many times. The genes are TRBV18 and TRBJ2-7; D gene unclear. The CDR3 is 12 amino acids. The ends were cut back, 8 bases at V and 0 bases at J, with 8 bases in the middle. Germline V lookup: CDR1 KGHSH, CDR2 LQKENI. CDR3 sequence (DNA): TGTGCCAGCGGGCCTGCCTCCTACGAGCAGTACTTC. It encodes CASGPASYEQYF.

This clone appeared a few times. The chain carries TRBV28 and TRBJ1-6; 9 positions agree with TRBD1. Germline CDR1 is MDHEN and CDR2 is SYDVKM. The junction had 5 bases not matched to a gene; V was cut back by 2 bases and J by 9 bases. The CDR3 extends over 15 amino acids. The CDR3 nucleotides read TGTGCCAGCAGTTTACCGGACAGGGGAGGTTCACCCCTCCACTTT. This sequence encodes CASSLPDRGGSPLHF.

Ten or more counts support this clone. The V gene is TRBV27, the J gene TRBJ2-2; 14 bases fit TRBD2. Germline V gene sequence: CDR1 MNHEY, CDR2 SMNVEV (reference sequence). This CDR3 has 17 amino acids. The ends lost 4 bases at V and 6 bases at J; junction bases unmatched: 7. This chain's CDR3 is CASSSPGLAGAPGELFF. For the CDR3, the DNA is TGTGCCAGCAGTTCCCCGGGACTAGCGGGAGCCCCCGGGGAGCTGTTTTTT.

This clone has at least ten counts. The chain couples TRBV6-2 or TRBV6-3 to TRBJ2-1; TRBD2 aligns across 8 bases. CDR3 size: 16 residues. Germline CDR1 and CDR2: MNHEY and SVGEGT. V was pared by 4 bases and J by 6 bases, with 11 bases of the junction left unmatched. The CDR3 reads CASSFPLSGIPNEQFF. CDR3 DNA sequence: TGTGCCAGCAGTTTCCCCCTTAGCGGGATACCCAATGAGCAGTTCTTC.

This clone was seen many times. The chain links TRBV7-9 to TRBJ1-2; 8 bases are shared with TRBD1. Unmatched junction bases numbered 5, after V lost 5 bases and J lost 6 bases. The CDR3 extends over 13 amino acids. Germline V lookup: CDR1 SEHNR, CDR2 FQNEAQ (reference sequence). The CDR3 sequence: CASSQMTGDGYTF. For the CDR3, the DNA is TGTGCCAGCAGCCAAATGACAGGGGATGGCTACACCTTC.